A single sample gave rise to the 12 T cell receptor beta chains below, sequenced in a study of Graves' ophthalmopathy and Graves' hyperthyroidism. Amplification from RNA transcripts yielded the TCR beta CDR3 regions. In the first round, RT-PCR was carried out with HTBI primers, and a multiplex PCR formed the second round. Each CDR3 protein gets one entry after TCRdb re-called the multiplex PCR reads with MiXCR. The top ten clones hold 11% of a sample with around 1,200,000 distinct CDR3 sequences, approximately 35% of them seen once. Sequencing was carried out using peripheral blood or thyroid tissue (not recorded which). The source is an adult man with Graves' hyperthyroidism.

This chain connects TRBV29-1 to TRBJ2-7; D is ambiguous. The CDR3 loop spans 10 amino acids. Germline assignment: CDR1 SQVTM and CDR2 ANQGSEA. The CDR3 protein is CTPSSYEQYF. The DNA of the CDR3 is TGCACCCCTAGCTCCTACGAGCAGTACTTC.

Remarks on this clonotype: A read error may be the cause here, since a much bigger clone is one base away. The rearrangement joins TRBV4-1 to TRBJ2-7; D is perhaps TRBD2 (6 bases). The CDR3 covers 15 residues. The V and J ends lost 0 bases and 7 bases respectively, with 16 bases between them. CDR1 MGHRA and CDR2 YSYEKL come from the germline V gene. This CDR3 is CASSQDLARVGEQYF. The CDR3 nucleotides read TGCGCCAGCAGCCAAGATCTAGCGAGAGTGGGTGAGCAGTACTTC.

This clonotype was seen only once. The chain combines TRBV29-1 with TRBJ2-7; D remains unclear. This CDR3 contains 11 residues. The germline V and J ends were trimmed by 3 bases and 6 bases, with 9 bases remaining between them. The V gene's germline CDR1 is SQVTM and CDR2 ANQGSEA. CDR3 coding DNA: TGCAGCGTTGATCTTAGGTCCGAGCAGTACTTC. Its translation: CSVDLRSEQYF.

This clonotype came up many times. The rearrangement links TRBV7-9 to TRBJ1-1; 8 bases align to TRBD1. With 6 bases clipped from V and 6 bases from J, the junction kept 9 bases outside the gene matches. This CDR3 has 14 amino acids. The germline CDR1 and CDR2 sequences are SEHNR and FQNEAQ (reference sequence). The CDR3 DNA follows: TGTGCCAGCAGATTGGACAGGGACGTCTCTGAAGCTTTCTTT. Amino acid sequence: CASRLDRDVSEAFF. The full variable domain, completed using reference TRBV7-9 and TRBJ1-1, is DTGVSQNPRHKITKRGQNVTFRCDPISEHNRLYWYRQTLGQGPEFLTYFQNEAQLEKSRLLSDRFSAERPKGSFSTLEIQRTEQGDSAMYLCASRLDRDVSEAFFGQGTRLTVV.

As for this clonotype: Sequence at one end of the junction differs from germline and may be a read error. The chain employs TRBV7-2 and TRBJ1-3, with D possibly TRBD1 on 5 matching bases. Germline V gives CDR1 SGHTA, CDR2 FQGNSA. The CDR3 contains 10 residues. The CDR3 DNA reads as TGTGCCAGCAGCTATGGGACCCTCCTTTTT. Protein: CASSYGTLLF.

This clonotype showed up many times. This sequence joins TRBV7-2 and TRBJ1-1; a possible D gene is TRBD1 (5 bases). The ends were cut back, 5 bases at V and 1 base at J, with 11 bases in the middle. Germline V lookup: CDR1 SGHTA, CDR2 FQGNSA. The CDR3 loop spans 14 amino acids. The CDR3: CASSAGSRNTEAFF. The CDR3 DNA reads TGTGCCAGCAGCGCAGGGAGTAGGAACACTGAAGCTTTCTTT. Filled out from reference TRBV7-2 and TRBJ1-1, the complete variable domain reads GAGVSQSPSNKVTEKGKDVELRCDPISGHTALYWYRQSLGQGLEFLIYFQGNSAPDKSGLPSDRFSAERTGGSVSTLTIQRTQQEDSAVYLCASSAGSRNTEAFFGQGTRLTVV.

The chain uses TRBV27 and TRBJ1-6, with D hard to call. V was trimmed by 4 bases and J by 8 bases, leaving 24 bases between them. CDR1 MNHEY and CDR2 SMNVEV come from the germline V gene (reference sequence). This CDR3 comprises 18 residues. DNA of the CDR3: TGTGCCAGCAGTTCGAACGGGTTCGGCGTACGTCCCTATTCACCCCTCCACTTT. Translated: CASSSNGFGVRPYSPLHF.

This CDR3 reads CASSFSLVSDEQYF. As DNA, the CDR3 is TGTGCCAGCAGCTTTTCTTTAGTTTCCGACGAGCAGTACTTC. The V gene is TRBV7-2, the J gene TRBJ2-7; D gene uncertain. In germline, CDR1 is SGHTA, CDR2 FQGNSA. The ends were cut back, 3 bases at V and 5 bases at J, with 14 bases in the middle. The CDR3 covers 14 residues.

This clonotype has a count of ten or more. The chain recombines TRBV13 with TRBJ2-7; 9 positions match TRBD1. V gave up 5 bases and J gave up 7 bases; unmatched junction bases: 12. Germline lookup yields CDR1 PRHDT and CDR2 FYEKMQ (reference sequence). The CDR3 has 15 amino acids. This CDR3 reads CASSPRGTGLGEQYF. The CDR3 DNA reads TGTGCCAGCAGCCCGCGGGGGACAGGGCTAGGAGAGCAGTACTTC.

This clonotype was found many times. The chain recombines TRBV14 with TRBJ1-1; D is unclear. Germline CDR1 and CDR2: SGHDN and FVKESK. The CDR3 covers 15 residues. V lost 1 base and J 5 bases, leaving 14 bases between the germline ends. This chain's CDR3 is CASSQVWTPGTEAFF. Here the CDR3 DNA reads TGTGCCAGCAGCCAAGTTTGGACCCCTGGGACTGAAGCTTTCTTT.

The chain recombines TRBV7-3 with TRBJ2-3; no clear D. Germline V gene data show CDR1 as SGHTA and CDR2 as FQGTGA. The V and J ends lost 5 bases and 3 bases respectively, with 6 bases between them. This CDR3 spans 12 amino acids. CDR3: CASSPATDTQYF. The CDR3 DNA follows: TGTGCCAGCAGCCCGGCGACAGATACGCAGTATTTT.

This clonotype came up many times. CDR3 protein: CSTQGDRQAFF. The CDR3 DNA reads as TGCAGCACCCAAGGGGACAGACAAGCTTTCTTT. V and J are TRBV29-1 and TRBJ1-1, with 7 bases fitting TRBD1. With 8 bases clipped from V and 9 bases from J, the junction kept 9 bases outside the gene matches. CDR3 length: 11 amino acids. Germline V CDR1 and CDR2: SQVTM, ANQGSEA.